Listed below are T cell receptor beta chains from one sample, sequenced in a study of blood T cell repertoires in COVID-19. Here immunoSEQ multiplex PCR was the method, and the copy in TCRdb shows in-frame clones only, minus some. The sample has around 310,000 clones; about 90% are singletons. The sample taken for sequencing was peripheral blood. These receptors were taken from a woman aged 40-49 years with COVID-19, enrolled during active disease. The CDR3 runs from the conserved cysteine through the conserved F or W. D genes are given only for firm matches. Clone size is stated in some rows and not others, as once, few, many or a class when expanded.

V	D	size	J	DNA	CDR3
TRBV5-4	NA	NA	TRBJ1-3	TGTGCCAGCAGCTTGGTGGCAGGGTCCATACTATATTTT	CASSLVAGSILYF
TRBV7-9	NA	NA	TRBJ2-3	TGTGCCAGCAGCTTAGATTACCAGTCAGATACGCAGTATTTT	CASSLDYQSDTQYF
TRBV18	TRBD1	NA	TRBJ1-1	TGTGCCAGCTCCACGGACAGGGGTTCTGAAGCTTTCTTT	CASSTDRGSEAFF
TRBV10-3	NA	NA	TRBJ1-3	TGTGCCATCAGTGATACCACCGGTCGGGACACCATATATTTT	CAISDTTGRDTIYF
TRBV28	NA	NA	TRBJ1-3	TGTGCCAGCAGTACCTACTCTGGAAACACCATATATTTT	CASSTYSGNTIYF
TRBV5-6	TRBD1	NA	TRBJ1-6	TGTGCCAGCAGCTCGACAGGGGGAAGTTCACCCCTCCACTTT	CASSSTGGSSPLHF
TRBV4-3	TRBD2	NA	TRBJ2-5	TGCGCCAGCAGCCAAGATGGAATAGCGGGGGGGCAGGGGACCCAGTACTTC	CASSQDGIAGGQGTQYF
TRBV18	TRBD2	NA	TRBJ2-7	TGTGCCAGCTCACCGCTAGCGGGAGACGAGCAGTACTTC	CASSPLAGDEQYF
TRBV4-3	TRBD1	NA	TRBJ1-2	TGCGCCAGCAGCCAAGCGACAGGGGGGAACTATGGCTACACCTTC	CASSQATGGNYGYTF
TRBV7-2	NA	NA	TRBJ1-1	TGTGCCAGCAGCCACCAGGCGGGGAACACTGAAGCTTTCTTT	CASSHQAGNTEAFF
TRBV5-1	TRBD2	NA	TRBJ2-1	TGCGCCAGCAGCCAACGAATATCCCCGGGACTAGCGGGACGTGGACTGCCGTTCTTC	CASSQRISPGLAGRGLPFF
TRBV14	NA	NA	TRBJ1-1	TGTGCCAGCAGCCAAGAAGGCGGCACTGAAGCTTTCTTT	CASSQEGGTEAFF
TRBV5-1	NA	NA	TRBJ2-1	TGCGCCAGCAGCTCAGGGGCGGGCGACAATGAGCAGTTCTTC	CASSSGAGDNEQFF
TRBV6-2/TRBV6-3	NA	NA	TRBJ1-2	TGTGCCAGCAGTCAAATCCCTCCACGGGGGGACTATGGCTACACCTTC	CASSQIPPRGDYGYTF
TRBV6-2/TRBV6-3	TRBD1	NA	TRBJ2-2	TGTGCCAGCAGCCGGACAGGGGACACCGGGGAGCTGTTTTTT	CASSRTGDTGELFF
TRBV6-4	NA	few	TRBJ2-1	TGTGCCAGCAGCCCAGGTTCAGGGGGGAATGAGCAGTTCTTC	CASSPGSGGNEQFF
TRBV6-6	TRBD1	NA	TRBJ1-3	TGTGCCAGCAGGGGGGACAGGGCCCTTGGAAACACCATATATTTT	CASRGDRALGNTIYF
TRBV28	TRBD1	NA	TRBJ1-3	TGTGCCAGCAGTTTATCCTTGGGGACAGGGTACGGAAACACCATATATTTT	CASSLSLGTGYGNTIYF
TRBV7-2	NA	NA	TRBJ1-4	TGTGCCAGCAGCTCTCCAGGGGCCCCTAATGAAAAACTGTTTTTT	CASSSPGAPNEKLFF
TRBV24-1	NA	NA	TRBJ2-1	TGTGCCACCAGTGGGACCCGGGGGGCAGGTGAGCAGTTCTTC	CATSGTRGAGEQFF
TRBV19	TRBD2	NA	TRBJ2-3	TGTGCCAGTAGGGCGGGGGGGCGGACAGATACGCAGTATTTT	CASRAGGRTDTQYF
TRBV6-5	NA	NA	TRBJ1-2	TGTGCCAGCGGCCTAGGGGGACCCTACTATGGCTACACCTTC	CASGLGGPYYGYTF
TRBV27	NA	NA	TRBJ2-5	TGTGCCAGCAGTTTATCCTTGGGGGGCCAAGAGACCCAGTACTTC	CASSLSLGGQETQYF
TRBV5-4	NA	once	TRBJ2-2	TGTGCCAGCAGCCTGGACTTAAACACCGGGGAGCTGTTTTTT	CASSLDLNTGELFF
TRBV7-2	NA	NA	TRBJ2-3	TGTGCCAGCAGCTTAGAAATCGGCACAGATACGCAGTATTTT	CASSLEIGTDTQYF
TRBV9	TRBD1	NA	TRBJ2-2	TGTGCCAGCAGCGTACGGACAGGGACCGGGGAGCTGTTTTTT	CASSVRTGTGELFF
TRBV28	NA	NA	TRBJ1-5	TGTGCCAGCAGTTCTCAGGGTTGGCAGCCCCAGCATTTT	CASSSQGWQPQHF
TRBV27	NA	NA	TRBJ2-7	TGTGCCAGCAGTGACCCCAGGGTTCGGACCTACGAGCAGTACTTC	CASSDPRVRTYEQYF
TRBV5-8	NA	NA	TRBJ2-7	TGTGCCAGCAGCCCCCTAGTGATCAACGAGCAGTACTTC	CASSPLVINEQYF
TRBV7-9	TRBD1	few	TRBJ2-7	TGTGCCAGCAGCTTGGGACAGCCCTACGAGCAGTACTTC	CASSLGQPYEQYF
TRBV7-9	TRBD1	NA	TRBJ1-2	TGTGCCAGTCCCCTTTTAGGACAGGGGGTTAATGGCTACACCTTC	CASPLLGQGVNGYTF
TRBV27	TRBD1	NA	TRBJ2-6	TGTGCCAGCAGTCGAGGACAGGGCTTAGCTGGGGCCAACGTCCTGACTTTC	CASSRGQGLAGANVLTF
TRBV6-2/TRBV6-3	TRBD2	NA	TRBJ2-5	TGTGCCAGCAGCAACACCCTCTATTCTCGTAGCGGGAGTAGGGAAGAGACCCAGTACTTC	CASSNTLYSRSGSREETQYF
TRBV27	NA	once	TRBJ1-4	TGTGCCAGCAGTTTATCTTATAATGAAAAACTGTTTTTT	CASSLSYNEKLFF
TRBV6-5	TRBD1	NA	TRBJ1-2	TGTGCCAGCAGTTATTTTCGACAGGGTAATTCTGGCTACACCTTC	CASSYFRQGNSGYTF
TRBV6-5	TRBD1	NA	TRBJ2-7	TGTGCCAGCTCGCCGGGACAGGACGTCTACGAGCAGTACTTC	CASSPGQDVYEQYF
TRBV9	TRBD2	NA	TRBJ2-3	TGTGCCAGCAGCGTAGTGCTAGCGGGAGTGGATACGCAGTATTTT	CASSVVLAGVDTQYF
TRBV6-1	NA	NA	TRBJ1-1	TGTGCCAGCAGTGAAATCCGGGGGACTGAAGCTTTCTTT	CASSEIRGTEAFF
TRBV6-2/TRBV6-3	NA	NA	TRBJ1-1	TGTGCCAGCAGTTTTTCTCGAGAGCGGGCCTTTGAAGCTTTCTTT	CASSFSRERAFEAFF
TRBV5-1	TRBD1	NA	TRBJ2-7	TGCGCCAGCAGCCCGAGGACAGGATCCTACGAGCAGTACTTC	CASSPRTGSYEQYF
TRBV5-1	NA	NA	TRBJ1-6	TGCGCCAGCAGCCTACAGGGCACGGATTCACCCCTCCACTTT	CASSLQGTDSPLHF
TRBV7-8	TRBD1	NA	TRBJ2-2	TGTGCCAGCAGCTTATTTGGACAGGGGGGCACCGGGGAGCTGTTTTTT	CASSLFGQGGTGELFF
TRBV7-2	NA	NA	TRBJ1-1	TGTGCCAGCAGCTTAGCAGAGGGCAGGAACACTGAAGCTTTCTTT	CASSLAEGRNTEAFF
TRBV7-3	NA	NA	TRBJ1-1	TGTGCCAGCAGCCCCAGTGGCGACAAGAACACTGAAGCTTTCTTT	CASSPSGDKNTEAFF
TRBV10-3	NA	NA	TRBJ2-2	TGTGCCATCAGTGAGGAGGTTGTTGAGGCCGGGGAGCTGTTTTTT	CAISEEVVEAGELFF
TRBV9	TRBD2	NA	TRBJ2-5	TGTGCCAGCAGCGTAGAGGGGACTAGCGGGGGAGAGACCCAGTACTTC	CASSVEGTSGGETQYF
TRBV2	NA	NA	TRBJ2-1	TGTGCCAGCAGTTTACAAGGGAGTGAGGCTGAGCAGTTCTTC	CASSLQGSEAEQFF
TRBV5-1	TRBD1	NA	TRBJ1-1	TGCGCCAGCAGCTCCGAGACAGGGTTGAACACTGAAGCTTTCTTT	CASSSETGLNTEAFF
TRBV6-2/TRBV6-3	TRBD2	NA	TRBJ2-1	TGTGCCAGCAGTTCCCAGGGTAGCGGGAGGGTCAATGAGCAGTTCTTC	CASSSQGSGRVNEQFF
TRBV6-2/TRBV6-3	NA	NA	TRBJ1-5	TGTGCCAGCAGTTACATCCGGGGGAATCAGCCCCAGCATTTT	CASSYIRGNQPQHF
TRBV29-1	NA	NA	TRBJ2-5	TGCAGCGTCCTTAACACTGGAGGGGAAGAGACCCAGTACTTC	CSVLNTGGEETQYF
TRBV5-1	TRBD2	NA	TRBJ2-1	TGCGCCAGCAGCCCCAACCTAGCGGGAGGTTCCTACAATGAGCAGTTCTTC	CASSPNLAGGSYNEQFF